This T cell receptor beta chain originates from a study of naive and memory T cell subsets. Study-wide results and caveats: Especially in CD8 cells, naive repertoires contained a few larger clonotypes, possibly CD45RA-re-expressing memory cells. Naive and memory subsets had different power law exponents for TCR abundance. In CD4 and CD8 cells, diversity dropped from naive through EMRA.

This clonotype was observed a few times. Its antigen is not identified. An equimolar mix of two oligonucleotides served as the beta constant-region primer for TRBC1 and TRBC2. Four rounds of PCR amplified the ligated cDNA using nested alpha and beta constant-region primers plus SP2. Ligation attached a single-stranded oligonucleotide with a 12-nucleotide UMI and the SP2 primer to the cDNA 3' end. One entry per CDR3 protein, called by TCRdb with MiXCR from the UMI-ligation and nested PCR reads. The sample has 140,000 to 150,000 distinct CDR3 sequences, roughly 20% seen once. The CDR3 is 17 residues long. After removal of 6 bases from V and 2 bases from J, the junction contained 9 bases not matched to a gene. The germline V gene encodes CDR1 SNHLY and CDR2 FYNNEI.

Input material: naive CD4+ T cells from blood. The source of this sequence is a human donor in good health. The V and J genes are TRBV2 and TRBJ2-1; 11 nucleotides line up with TRBD2. CDR3 nucleotide sequence: TGTGCCAGCAGCGACTCTAGACTAGCGGGAACCTACAATGAGCAGTTCTTC. Its translation: CASSDSRLAGTYNEQFF.